This TCR beta chain was retrieved from a study of PD-L1 blockade in urothelial cancer (dated 2017 in TCRdb). About the full investigation: All patients started therapy in the mid-2010s and received atezolizumab 1,200 mg intravenously every 3 weeks. The study, an exploratory multi-omic analysis, examined somatic, immune and clinical correlates of response to PD-L1 blockade with atezolizumab in urothelial cancer. Pretreatment blood TCR-seq was available for fewer than 30 patients, at least one posttreatment blood collection was obtained for around 24 patients, and tumor TCR-seq was available for around 24 patients. About 85% of the roughly 29 patients were identified as males with urothelial cancer of bladder origin, and a prior smoking history was reported by 18 of 29 patients. An ECOG performance status of 0 or 1 was recorded for the patients, and 0 to 3 prior chemotherapy regimens had been received by the patients. Whole exome sequencing and RNA sequencing of pretreatment tumors were performed alongside TCR sequencing in the same patients. Blood samples yielded a median of around 130,000 T cells and roughly 83,000 unique TCRs, with median clonality approximately 0.08. Durable clinical benefit was defined as a progression-free survival longer than 6 months, and TCR features were additionally tested against progression-free survival and overall survival. Durable clinical benefit was achieved by nine patients and was not achieved by 20 patients. Blood samples were analyzed at two time points: 3 weeks after treatment start (second dose) and 6 weeks after treatment start. Pretreatment tumor samples, along with matched peripheral blood serially collected before and after atezolizumab treatment, were subjected to TCR sequencing. Here is what the overall study found, with its caveats: Because the sample size was small (n of about 30) and many of the analyses were exploratory, the results are meant to be hypothesis-generating. Improved progression-free and overall survival was found to be associated with pretreatment peripheral blood TCR clonality below the median. Patients with durable benefit showed greater expansion of tumor-associated TCR clones in peripheral blood 3 weeks after starting treatment (n of about 20, p = 0.022).

The CDR3 runs 14 amino acids, cysteine and phenylalanine included. CDR3 DNA only is kept here, 42 bases in frame from base 1. From the germline V gene, CDR1 is LGHNA and CDR2 is YNFKEQ. V sheds 0 bases and J sheds 3 bases, leaving 8 bases between their ends. Regarding this clone: Its antigen specificity is not known. Per-base quality was not reported, and no clone a single base away is much larger than it.

The intended sense of this specimen's time point label: peripheral blood 6 weeks after treatment start. A total of around 30 patients with locally advanced or metastatic urothelial carcinoma, treated at Memorial Sloan Kettering on a trial protocol, made up the cohort. Peripheral blood mononuclear cells were collected pretreatment and during treatment, at between 1 and 8 total time points per patient. The Qiagen DNeasy Blood extraction kit was used to purify genomic DNA from total PBMCs and tumor samples. PBMCs were collected pretreatment and during treatment, and were isolated and stored as previously described. Synthetic TCR analog templates were spiked into each PCR to estimate absolute template abundance from read counts. Using the immunoSEQ assay, TCRbeta CDR3 regions were amplified from genomic DNA with bias-controlled V and J gene primers. Sequencing of rearranged TCRbeta segments was performed at approximately 20X coverage. As for how the authors treated the data: Clustering was used to correct sequencing errors, and CDR3s were annotated against IMGT to assign V, D and J genes. Downstream analyses used only productive TCRbeta rearrangements and left out out-of-frame or stop-codon sequences. Clonality was computed as one minus Shannon entropy normalized by the log of the number of unique productive sequences. Clones differing between time points or between blood and tumor were identified by Fisher's exact test with Benjamini-Hochberg correction at adjusted p below 0.01. TCRdb took this table from immuneACCESS and kept in-frame rearrangements with V and J called. Such tables lack part of the clones; where checked against another copy, unresolved V genes explain under half of the gap, and the rest is unexplained. For V, J and clone size, that table is used; D and trimming come from the DNA. For this sample the table gives about 22,000 clones, of which more than 75% were detected only once. Around 11% of the sample is held by the ten biggest clonotypes.

The source material was PBMCs, sampled around atezolizumab (anti-PD-L1) treatment. This sequence was found in a woman aged 60-75 years with urothelial cancer. The chain is made from TRBV4-2 and TRBJ1-1, with a weak D call of TRBD1 (5 bases match). The CDR3 protein: CASSQDPRDTEAFF. The base sequence is TGTGCCAGCAGCCAAGATCCCAGGGACACTGAAGCTTTCTTT.